The 27 T cell receptor beta chains given below trace back to one sample, sequenced in a study of regulatory T cells in long-lasting Graves disease. Libraries of TCR beta came from iRepertoire HTBI primers plus Arm-PCR of CDR3 regions. TCRdb redid the calling of the multiplex PCR reads with MiXCR, one entry per CDR3 protein. The sample consists of under 450,000 distinct CDR3 sequences, around 24% of them appearing once. Indicated time point: persistent/refractory GD, antithyroid drugs over 5 years with positive TRAb. With RNA extracted from PBMCs as input, the TCR library was made. The input for sequencing was peripheral blood mononuclear cells (PBMCs), taken when the disease was refractory, from a patient treated with antithyroid drugs. All receptors come from a female donor with Graves disease.

The chain recombines TRBV20-1 with TRBJ2-1, with TRBD2 identical over 8 bases. Losses at the gene ends were 3 bases for V and 5 bases for J; bases not matched to a gene: 3. This CDR3 comprises 13 residues. Germline loops: CDR1 DFQATT, CDR2 SNEGSKA (reference sequence). The DNA of the CDR3 is TGCAGTGCTAGGAGCGGGAGTAACAATGAGCAGTTCTTC. Its translation is CSARSGSNNEQFF.

The table lists this clonotype with a few counts. The rearrangement uses TRBV6-1 and TRBJ1-5; maybe TRBD1 (6 bases). The CDR3 is 14 residues long. CDR1 is MNHNS, CDR2 SASEGT, per germline. V was clipped by 8 bases and J by 2 bases, with 13 bases between them. DNA for the CDR3: TGTGCCAGCGAACCCGCAGGGGGCAATCAGCCCCAGCATTTT. Its translation is CASEPAGGNQPQHF.

V and J are TRBV20-1 and TRBJ1-2; D gene uncertain. The CDR3 has 11 amino acids. With 3 bases removed from V and 8 bases from J, the gap between germline ends came to 10 bases. Germline V gene sequence: CDR1 DFQATT, CDR2 SNEGSKA (reference sequence). The CDR3 here is CSASGRRGYTF. DNA of the CDR3: TGCAGTGCTAGTGGCAGGAGGGGCTACACCTTC.

This clonotype was recorded a few times. The chain recombines TRBV7-2 with TRBJ2-4; the match to TRBD2 covers 15 bases. Germline loops: CDR1 SGHTA, CDR2 FQGNSA. CDR3 length equals 15 residues. Trimming cost V 7 bases and J 12 bases; bases outside gene matches: 10. The chain's CDR3 is CASTSGLAGGNAQYF. The CDR3 coding sequence is TGTGCCAGCACCTCGGGACTAGCGGGGGGAAACGCTCAGTACTTC.

This clonotype was recorded once. V usage is TRBV20-1 and J usage is TRBJ2-2, with a weak D call TRBD2 (5 bases). The germline V and J ends were trimmed by 3 bases and 4 bases, with 12 bases remaining between them. CDR3 length: 14 residues. Looked up from germline, CDR1 is DFQATT and CDR2 is SNEGSKA (reference sequence). CDR3 sequence reads: CSASFSGSTGELFF. The CDR3 DNA sequence: TGCAGTGCTAGTTTCAGCGGCTCCACCGGGGAGCTGTTTTTT.

This clonotype showed up many times. The gene calls are TRBV28 and TRBJ1-2; no clear D gene. The CDR3 is 15 residues long. Germline-derived CDR1 and CDR2 are MDHEN and SYDVKM. V was clipped by 5 bases and J by 6 bases, with 19 bases between them. CDR3 nucleotides: TGTGCCAGCAGTCCCCGTGGCGGGAGTTGGAATGGCTACACCTTC. Translation gives CASSPRGGSWNGYTF.

This clonotype has at least ten counts. The genes are TRBV12-3 or TRBV12-4 and TRBJ1-2; TRBD1 might be the D (5 bases). V lost 4 bases and J 3 bases, leaving 39 bases between the germline ends. The CDR3 contains 23 residues. CDR3: CASSSLGLSWRTVIGVEDYGYTF. CDR3 nucleotide sequence: TGTGCCAGCAGTTCCCTGGGGCTCTCTTGGAGGACTGTGATTGGGGTGGAGGACTATGGCTACACCTTC.

This clonotype showed up many times. The chain joins TRBV7-2 to TRBJ2-7; 8 bases align to TRBD2. CDR1 and CDR2 (germline): SGHTA, FQGNSA. J lost 0 bases, V lost 4 bases, and 8 bases had no gene match. The CDR3 totals 16 residues. Here the CDR3 reads CASSYSGGGSSYEQYF. The CDR3 nucleotides are TGTGCCAGCAGCTATTCCGGCGGGGGGAGCTCCTACGAGCAGTACTTC.

This clonotype came up a few times. This chain uses TRBV7-4 with TRBJ2-3; 9 bases map to TRBD2. From germline, CDR1 is SGHVT and CDR2 SQSDAQ. The trim removed 6 bases at V and 3 bases at J, leaving 10 bases unmatched. The CDR3 runs 16 residues. The CDR3 DNA reads as TGTGCCAGCAGTCAGACGGGACTAGCTCCTACAGATACGCAGTATTTT. The encoded protein is CASSQTGLAPTDTQYF. The full variable domain, with the rest looked up from reference TRBV7-4 and TRBJ2-3, is GAGVSQSPRYKVAKRGRDVALRCDSISGHVTLYWYRQTLGQGSEVLTYSQSDAQRDKSGRPSGRFSAERPERSVSTLKIQRTEQGDSAVYLCASSQTGLAPTDTQYFGPGTRLTVL.

This clonotype was seen only a few times. The V call is TRBV6-1, the J call TRBJ1-1; D may be TRBD1 (6 bases). V dropped 6 bases and J dropped 10 bases, with 12 bases sitting between them. This CDR3 has 11 amino acids. Germline V gene lookup returns CDR1 MNHNS and CDR2 SASEGT. The CDR3 DNA follows: TGTGCCAGCAGCTCGACAGGCTTAGCTTTCTTT. This encodes CASSSTGLAFF.

This clonotype was seen a handful of times. This chain joins TRBV20-1 and TRBJ1-2; the match to TRBD1 covers 8 bases. The V gene end was trimmed by 6 bases and the J gene end by 6 bases; junction bases not matched to a gene: 12. This CDR3 has 14 residues. Per the germline V gene, CDR1 is DFQATT and CDR2 is SNEGSKA (reference sequence). The CDR3, as DNA: TGCAGTGCGGAAGACAGGGGAAATGTGGATGGCTACACCTTC. Protein: CSAEDRGNVDGYTF.

This clonotype was observed a few times. The rearrangement links TRBV20-1 to TRBJ2-7; the D gene is possibly TRBD2 (6 bases). The germline V and J ends were trimmed by 0 bases and 3 bases, with 12 bases remaining between them. The CDR3 length is 14 residues. Germline lookup yields CDR1 DFQATT and CDR2 SNEGSKA (reference sequence). For the CDR3, the DNA is TGCAGTGCTAGAGATGGGGAGGCCGTCTACGAGCAGTACTTC. This sequence encodes CSARDGEAVYEQYF.

The chain uses TRBV19 and TRBJ2-5; 8 bases align to TRBD1. Trimming removed 3 bases from V and 4 bases from J; junction bases left unmatched: 13. The CDR3 is 17 residues long. Per germline, CDR1 LNHDA and CDR2 SQIVND (reference sequence). The CDR3 nucleotides are TGTGCCAGTAGTATGCAACGGGGACAGGCTGGGCGAGAGACCCAGTACTTC. Encoded protein: CASSMQRGQAGRETQYF.

CDR3 DNA: TGTGCCAGCAGCCTATCAGTATCGGGGGCAGAGACCCAGTACTTC. This codes for CASSLSVSGAETQYF. The chain has TRBV7-6 and TRBJ2-5; D assignment may be TRBD1 or TRBD2 (6 bases each). From germline, CDR1 is SGHVS and CDR2 FNYEAQ. This CDR3 has 15 residues. V dropped 5 bases and J dropped 4 bases, with 17 bases sitting between them.

This clonotype has at least ten counts. The J gene is TRBJ1-1, the V gene TRBV6-9, with D unresolved. The CDR3 has 14 amino acids. V lost 4 bases to trimming and J lost 1 base, with 10 bases between them. Germline lookup yields CDR1 MNHGY and CDR2 SVAAGI. Written as DNA, the CDR3 is TGTGCCAGCAGTTTCACCGGGAAGAACACTGAAGCTTTCTTT. It yields the protein CASSFTGKNTEAFF.

In this sample, this clonotype turned up a few times. The CDR3 DNA is TGTGCCAGCACCACGCGAGGCCGGAACTCTGGAAACACCATATATTTT. This gives the protein CASTTRGRNSGNTIYF. The chain carries TRBV6-1 and TRBJ1-3; D is undetermined. The CDR3 has 16 residues. The germline CDR1 and CDR2 sequences are MNHNS and SASEGT. The V end was cut by 7 bases, the J end by 0 bases, with 16 bases between.

The chain combines TRBV12-3 or TRBV12-4 with TRBJ2-7, with D possibly TRBD2 on 6 matching bases. The V end was cut by 6 bases, the J end by 0 bases, with 15 bases between. CDR3 length: 15 residues. Written as DNA, the CDR3 is TGTGCCAGCAGCTCCCGGGGGATCAGCTCCTACGAGCAGTACTTC. This codes for CASSSRGISSYEQYF.

This clonotype was counted once. J is TRBJ2-3 and V is TRBV24-1; D gene unclear. Germline CDR1 is KGHDR and CDR2 is SFDVKD. Trimming pared 3 bases from V and 8 bases from J, leaving 8 bases between. The CDR3 consists of 12 residues. The CDR3 DNA reads as TGTGCCACCAGTGATCGGTCCCTTACGCAGTATTTT. Its protein is CATSDRSLTQYF.

This clonotype has a count of ten or more. The chain recombines TRBV6-1 with TRBJ2-7, with 14 positions matching TRBD2. V shed 5 bases and J 10 bases; nucleotides not matched to a gene: 4. Germline-derived CDR1 and CDR2 are MNHNS and SASEGT. The CDR3 extends over 13 amino acids. The CDR3 DNA is TGTGCCAGCAGTCCGGGACTAGCGGGAGTTCAGTACTTC. This codes for CASSPGLAGVQYF.

In its sample, this clonotype was seen many times. The CDR3 region is CASSLGGAQAYEQYF. CDR3 coding DNA: TGTGCCAGCAGTTTAGGCGGCGCTCAGGCCTACGAGCAGTACTTC. V is TRBV12-3 or TRBV12-4 and J is TRBJ2-7; D is uncertain. V gave up 1 base and J gave up 2 bases, with 12 bases separating them. The CDR3 has 15 residues.

J is TRBJ2-1 and V is TRBV12-3 or TRBV12-4, with 7 positions matching TRBD2. Trimming removed 4 bases from V and 7 bases from J; junction bases left unmatched: 1. The CDR3 length is 12 residues. CDR3 residues: CASSSSGNEQFF. DNA for the CDR3: TGTGCCAGCAGTTCTAGCGGTAATGAGCAGTTCTTC.

This clonotype occurred a few times. CDR3 sequence (DNA): TGTGCCAGCAGTTACGCGGGAGGACAGGGACTTAATCAGCCCCAGCATTTT. Protein sequence: CASSYAGGQGLNQPQHF. The chain carries TRBV6-5 and TRBJ1-5; 8 bases map to TRBD1. From germline, CDR1 is MNHEY and CDR2 SVGAGI. CDR3 size: 17 residues. Trimming at V came to 2 bases and at J to 4 bases, leaving 10 bases not matched to a gene.

V gene TRBV5-1 combines with J gene TRBJ1-4, with 12 bases identical to TRBD1. The J segment lost 8 bases and the V segment lost 4 bases, leaving 9 bases of the junction unmatched. From germline, CDR1 is SGHRS and CDR2 YFSETQ. The CDR3 consists of 16 residues. CDR3 DNA sequence: TGCGCCAGCAGCCCGGGGACAGGGGGCTCGGGAGAAAAACTGTTTTTT. Translated, it gives CASSPGTGGSGEKLFF.

This clonotype was observed at least ten times. The chain recombines TRBV3-1 with TRBJ2-7; D is perhaps TRBD1 (5 bases). V was shortened by 1 base and J by 0 bases, with 7 bases between the two germline ends. Germline V gene sequence: CDR1 LGHDT, CDR2 YNNKEL (reference sequence). The CDR3 has 14 amino acids. Here the CDR3 reads CASSQVQGSYEQYF. The CDR3 DNA follows: TGTGCCAGCAGCCAAGTTCAGGGCTCCTACGAGCAGTACTTC.

The gene calls are TRBV30 and TRBJ2-5; a possible D gene is TRBD2 (6 bases). This CDR3 is built from 13 residues. The V gene lost 5 bases and the J gene lost 4 bases, with 14 bases spanning the gap. Germline loops: CDR1 GTSNPN, CDR2 SVGIG (reference sequence). The CDR3 nucleotides read TGTGCCTGGGGGGGGACGTGGGGAGAGACCCAGTACTTC. This gives the protein CAWGGTWGETQYF.

This clonotype was counted many times. The chain has TRBV27 and TRBJ2-7, with a tentative D call TRBD2 (5 bases). The CDR3 runs 16 residues. The germline V gene encodes CDR1 MNHEY and CDR2 SMNVEV (reference sequence). Between the trimmed V and J ends, which lost 3 bases and 3 bases, there was a span of 18 bases. The DNA for the CDR3 is TGTGCCAGCAGTTTCGGGGTGGCTTCCTACTACTACGAGCAGTACTTC. This sequence encodes CASSFGVASYYYEQYF.

This clonotype was observed at least ten times. The chain employs TRBV6-1 and TRBJ1-2; D is unclear. Trimming pared 1 base from V and 1 base from J, leaving 10 bases between. The CDR3 runs to 15 residues. Germline V gives CDR1 MNHNS, CDR2 SASEGT. CDR3 coding DNA: TGTGCCAGCAGTGAAGAACAAGTTATTAACTATGGCTACACCTTC. Amino acids: CASSEEQVINYGYTF.